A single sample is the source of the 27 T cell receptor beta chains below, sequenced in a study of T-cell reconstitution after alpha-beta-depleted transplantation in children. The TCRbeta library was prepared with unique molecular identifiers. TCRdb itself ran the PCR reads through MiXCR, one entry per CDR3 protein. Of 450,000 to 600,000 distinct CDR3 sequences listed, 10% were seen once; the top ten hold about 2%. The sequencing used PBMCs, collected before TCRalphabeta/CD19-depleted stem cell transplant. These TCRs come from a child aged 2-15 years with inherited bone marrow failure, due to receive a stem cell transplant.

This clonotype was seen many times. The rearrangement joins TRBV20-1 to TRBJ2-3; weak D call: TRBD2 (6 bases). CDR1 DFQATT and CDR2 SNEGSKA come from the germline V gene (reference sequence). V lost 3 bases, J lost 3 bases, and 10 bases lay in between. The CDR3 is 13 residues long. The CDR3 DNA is TGCAGTGCTAGTGATGCGGGGACAGATACGCAGTATTTT. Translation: CSASDAGTDTQYF.

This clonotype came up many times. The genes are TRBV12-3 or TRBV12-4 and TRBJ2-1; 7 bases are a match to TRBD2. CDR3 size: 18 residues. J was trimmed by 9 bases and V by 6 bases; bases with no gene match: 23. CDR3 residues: CASSPFRSGRAGGTEQFF. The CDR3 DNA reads TGTGCCAGCAGCCCTTTTAGGTCGGGGAGGGCCGGAGGTACTGAGCAGTTCTTC.

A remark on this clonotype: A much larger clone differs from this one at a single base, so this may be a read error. CDR3 in amino acids: CTSSFRLAGVRSYNEQFF. CDR3 in DNA: TGTACCAGCAGTTTCCGGCTAGCGGGAGTGCGCTCCTACAATGAGCAGTTCTTC. The chain recombines TRBV12-3 or TRBV12-4 with TRBJ2-1; 10 bases align to TRBD2. The CDR3 is 18 residues long.

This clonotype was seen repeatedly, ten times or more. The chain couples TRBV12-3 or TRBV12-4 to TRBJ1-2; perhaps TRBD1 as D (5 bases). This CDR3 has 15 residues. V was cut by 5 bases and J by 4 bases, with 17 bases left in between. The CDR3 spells CASSLRGVWTYGYTF. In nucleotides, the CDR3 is TGTGCCAGCAGTCTTAGAGGGGTTTGGACCTATGGCTACACCTTC.

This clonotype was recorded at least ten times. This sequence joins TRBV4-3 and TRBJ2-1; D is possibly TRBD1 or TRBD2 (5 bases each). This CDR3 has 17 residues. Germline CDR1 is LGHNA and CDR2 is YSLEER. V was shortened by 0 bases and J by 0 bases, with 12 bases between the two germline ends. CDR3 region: CASSQDRGDSSYNEQFF. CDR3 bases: TGCGCCAGCAGCCAAGATCGGGGCGATAGCTCCTACAATGAGCAGTTCTTC.

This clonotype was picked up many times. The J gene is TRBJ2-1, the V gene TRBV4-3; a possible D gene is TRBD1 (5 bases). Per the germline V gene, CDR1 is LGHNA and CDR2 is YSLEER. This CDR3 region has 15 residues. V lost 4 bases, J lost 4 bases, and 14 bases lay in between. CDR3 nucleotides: TGCGCCAGCAGCCGCCAGGCCAGGGTGTACAATGAGCAGTTCTTC. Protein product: CASSRQARVYNEQFF.

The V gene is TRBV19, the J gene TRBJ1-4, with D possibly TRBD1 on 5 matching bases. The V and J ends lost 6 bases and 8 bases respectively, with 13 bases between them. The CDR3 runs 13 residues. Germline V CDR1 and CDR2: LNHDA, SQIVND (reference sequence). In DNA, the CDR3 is TGTGCCAGTAGGGGACTCTTGGGCGAAAAACTGTTTTTT. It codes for CASRGLLGEKLFF. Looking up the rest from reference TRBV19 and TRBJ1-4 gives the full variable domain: DGGITQSPKYLFRKEGQNVTLSCEQNLNHDAMYWYRQDPGQGLRLIYYSQIVNDFQKGDIAEGYSVSREKKESFPLTVTSAQKNPTAFYLCASRGLLGEKLFFGSGTQLSVL.

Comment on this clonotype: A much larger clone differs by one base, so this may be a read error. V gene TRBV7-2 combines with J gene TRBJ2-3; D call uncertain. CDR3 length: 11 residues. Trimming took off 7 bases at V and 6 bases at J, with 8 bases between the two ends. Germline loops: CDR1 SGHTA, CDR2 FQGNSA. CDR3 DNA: TGTGCCAGCACTCCGTGGGATACGCAGTATTTT. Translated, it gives CASTPWDTQYF.

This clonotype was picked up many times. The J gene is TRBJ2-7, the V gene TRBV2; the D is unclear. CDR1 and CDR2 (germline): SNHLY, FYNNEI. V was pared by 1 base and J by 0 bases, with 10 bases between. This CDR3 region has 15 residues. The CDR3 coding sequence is TGTGCCAGCAGTGAAGAATCATTTCCCTCCTACGAGCAGTACTTC. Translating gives CASSEESFPSYEQYF. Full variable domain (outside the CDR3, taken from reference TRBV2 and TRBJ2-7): EPEVTQTPSHQVTQMGQEVILRCVPISNHLYFYWYRQILGQKVEFLVSFYNNEISEKSEIFDDQFSVERPDGSNFTLKIRSTKLEDSAMYFCASSEESFPSYEQYFGPGTRLTVT.

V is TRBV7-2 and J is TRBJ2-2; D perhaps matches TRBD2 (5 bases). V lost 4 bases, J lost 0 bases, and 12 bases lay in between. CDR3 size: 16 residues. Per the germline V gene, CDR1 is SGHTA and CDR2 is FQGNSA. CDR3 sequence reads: CASSSSSGSNTGELFF. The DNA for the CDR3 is TGTGCCAGCAGCTCTTCGAGCGGATCGAACACCGGGGAGCTGTTTTTT. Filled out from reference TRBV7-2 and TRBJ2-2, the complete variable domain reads GAGVSQSPSNKVTEKGKDVELRCDPISGHTALYWYRQSLGQGLEFLIYFQGNSAPDKSGLPSDRFSAERTGGSVSTLTIQRTQQEDSAVYLCASSSSSGSNTGELFFGEGSRLTVL.

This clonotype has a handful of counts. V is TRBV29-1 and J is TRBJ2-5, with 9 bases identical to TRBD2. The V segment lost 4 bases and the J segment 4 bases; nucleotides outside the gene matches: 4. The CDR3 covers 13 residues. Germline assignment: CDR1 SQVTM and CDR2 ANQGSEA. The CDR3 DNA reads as TGCAGCGTTGGTACTAGCGGGTTAGAGACCCAGTACTTC. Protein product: CSVGTSGLETQYF.

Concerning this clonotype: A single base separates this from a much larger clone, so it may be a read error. The CDR3 reads CASSFDGGNKPQHF. As DNA, the CDR3 is TGCGCCAGCAGCTTCGATGGGGGGAATAAGCCCCAGCATTTT. The chain couples TRBV5-1 to TRBJ1-5, with a possible D match to TRBD1 (5 bases). This CDR3 region has 14 residues. Germline V gene data show CDR1 as SGHRS and CDR2 as YFSETQ. Deletions cut 2 bases from V and 8 bases from J, with 14 bases between. Together with reference TRBV5-1 and TRBJ1-5, the CDR3 gives the full variable domain: KAGVTQTPRYLIKTRGQQVTLSCSPISGHRSVSWYQQTPGQGLQFLFEYFSETQRNKGNFPGRFSGRQFSNSRSEMNVSTLELGDSALYLCASSFDGGNKPQHFGDGTRLSIL.

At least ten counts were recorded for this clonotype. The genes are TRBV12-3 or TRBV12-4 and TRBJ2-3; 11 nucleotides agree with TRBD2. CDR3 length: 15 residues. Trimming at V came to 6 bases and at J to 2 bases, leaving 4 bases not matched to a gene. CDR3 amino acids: CASSRGLADTDTQYF. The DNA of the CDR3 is TGTGCCAGCAGCCGGGGACTAGCGGACACAGATACGCAGTATTTT.

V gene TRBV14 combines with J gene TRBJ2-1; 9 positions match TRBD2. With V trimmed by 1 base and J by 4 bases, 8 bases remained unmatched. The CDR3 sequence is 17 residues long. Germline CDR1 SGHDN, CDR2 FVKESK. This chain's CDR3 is CASSQGGPSGIYNEQFF. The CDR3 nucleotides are TGTGCCAGCAGCCAAGGGGGCCCTAGCGGGATATACAATGAGCAGTTCTTC.

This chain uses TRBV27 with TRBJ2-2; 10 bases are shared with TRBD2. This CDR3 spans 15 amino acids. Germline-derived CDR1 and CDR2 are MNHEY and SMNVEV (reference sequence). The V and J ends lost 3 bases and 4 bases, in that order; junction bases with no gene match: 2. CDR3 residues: CASSFSGRLTGELFF. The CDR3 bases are TGTGCCAGCAGTTTTAGCGGGAGGCTCACCGGGGAGCTGTTTTTT.

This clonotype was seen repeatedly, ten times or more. The CDR3 sequence is CATLKGNTIYF. DNA for the CDR3: TGTGCAACCTTGAAGGGGAACACCATATATTTT. J is TRBJ1-3 and V is TRBV7-9; D possibly corresponds to TRBD1 (5 bases). The CDR3 is 11 residues long. The germline V gene has CDR1 SEHNR and CDR2 FQNEAQ (reference sequence).

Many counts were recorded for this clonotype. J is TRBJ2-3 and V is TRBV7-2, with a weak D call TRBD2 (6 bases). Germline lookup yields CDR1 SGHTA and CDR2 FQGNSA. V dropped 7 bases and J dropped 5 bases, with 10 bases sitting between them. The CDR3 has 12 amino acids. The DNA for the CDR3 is TGTGCCAGCATCGGGAGCCGAGATACGCAGTATTTT. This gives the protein CASIGSRDTQYF.

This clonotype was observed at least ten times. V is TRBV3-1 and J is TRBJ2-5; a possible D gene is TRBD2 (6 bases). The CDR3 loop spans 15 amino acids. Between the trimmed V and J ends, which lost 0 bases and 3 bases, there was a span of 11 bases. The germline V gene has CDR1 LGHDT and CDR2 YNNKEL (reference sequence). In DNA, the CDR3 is TGTGCCAGCAGCCAAGATTTGGACTACGAAGAGACCCAGTACTTC. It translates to CASSQDLDYEETQYF.

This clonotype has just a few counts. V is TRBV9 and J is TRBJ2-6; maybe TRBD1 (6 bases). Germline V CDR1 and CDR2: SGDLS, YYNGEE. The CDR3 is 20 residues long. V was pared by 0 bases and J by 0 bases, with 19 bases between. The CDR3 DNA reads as TGTGCCAGCAGCGTAGCGTTAAACAGGGTGGGAAACTCTGGGGCCAACGTCCTGACTTTC. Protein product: CASSVALNRVGNSGANVLTF. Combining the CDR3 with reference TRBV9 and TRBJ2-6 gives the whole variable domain DSGVTQTPKHLITATGQRVTLRCSPRSGDLSVYWYQQSLDQGLQFLIQYYNGEERAKGNILERFSAQQFPDLHSELNLSSLELGDSALYFCASSVALNRVGNSGANVLTFGAGSRLTVL.

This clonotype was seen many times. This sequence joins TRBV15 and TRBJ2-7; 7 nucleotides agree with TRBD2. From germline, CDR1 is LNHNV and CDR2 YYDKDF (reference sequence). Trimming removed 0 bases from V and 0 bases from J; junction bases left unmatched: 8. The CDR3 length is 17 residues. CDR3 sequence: CATSRESLAVFSYEQYF. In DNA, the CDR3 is TGTGCCACCAGCAGAGAGTCCCTAGCGGTATTCTCCTACGAGCAGTACTTC.

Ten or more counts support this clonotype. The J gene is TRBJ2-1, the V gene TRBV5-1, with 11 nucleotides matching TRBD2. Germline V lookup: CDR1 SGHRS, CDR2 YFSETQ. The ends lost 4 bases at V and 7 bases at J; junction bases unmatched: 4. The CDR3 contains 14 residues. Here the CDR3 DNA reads TGCGCCAGCAGCGATACTAGCGGGAGTAATGAGCAGTTCTTC. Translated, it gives CASSDTSGSNEQFF. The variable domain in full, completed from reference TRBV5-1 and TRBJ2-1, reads KAGVTQTPRYLIKTRGQQVTLSCSPISGHRSVSWYQQTPGQGLQFLFEYFSETQRNKGNFPGRFSGRQFSNSRSEMNVSTLELGDSALYLCASSDTSGSNEQFFGPGTRLTVL.

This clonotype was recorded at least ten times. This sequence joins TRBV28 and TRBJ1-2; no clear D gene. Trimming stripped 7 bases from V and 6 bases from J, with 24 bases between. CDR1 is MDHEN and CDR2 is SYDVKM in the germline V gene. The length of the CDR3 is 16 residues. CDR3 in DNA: TGTGCCAGCACCCCACCCACAGTCAGCCCGGGTAATGGCTACACCTTC. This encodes CASTPPTVSPGNGYTF.

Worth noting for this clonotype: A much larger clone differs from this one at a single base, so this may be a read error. The CDR3 loop reads CASSLTRDEQYF. In nucleotides, the CDR3 is TGTGCCAGCAGCCTAACTCGAGACGAGCAGTACTTC. The chain uses TRBV5-6 and TRBJ2-7; no reliable D call. Per the germline V gene, CDR1 is SGHDT and CDR2 is YYEEEE. V was cut by 4 bases and J by 5 bases, with 10 bases left in between. The CDR3 is made up of 12 amino acids.

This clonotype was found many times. CDR3 nucleotide sequence: TGTGCCAGCAGGGAAGTAGATACGCAGTATTTT. Amino acids: CASREVDTQYF. The V gene is TRBV11-2, the J gene TRBJ2-3, with D uncertain. The CDR3 loop spans 11 amino acids. Between the trimmed V and J ends, which lost 6 bases and 5 bases, there was a span of 6 bases. Germline lookup yields CDR1 SGHAT and CDR2 FQNNGV.

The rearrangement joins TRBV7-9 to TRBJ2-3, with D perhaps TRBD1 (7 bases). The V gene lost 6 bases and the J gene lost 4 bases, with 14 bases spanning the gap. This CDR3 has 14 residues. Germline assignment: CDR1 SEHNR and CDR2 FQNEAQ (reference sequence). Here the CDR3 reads CASRGRGDPDTQYF. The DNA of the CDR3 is TGTGCCAGCAGGGGCAGGGGGGATCCAGATACGCAGTATTTT.

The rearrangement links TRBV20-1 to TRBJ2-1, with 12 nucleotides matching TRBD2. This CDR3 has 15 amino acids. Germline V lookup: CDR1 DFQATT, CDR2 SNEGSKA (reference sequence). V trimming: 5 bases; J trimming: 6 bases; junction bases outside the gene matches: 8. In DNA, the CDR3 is TGCAGTGCTCCGGAGACTAGCGGGAGCGGCAATGAGCAGTTCTTC. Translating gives CSAPETSGSGNEQFF.

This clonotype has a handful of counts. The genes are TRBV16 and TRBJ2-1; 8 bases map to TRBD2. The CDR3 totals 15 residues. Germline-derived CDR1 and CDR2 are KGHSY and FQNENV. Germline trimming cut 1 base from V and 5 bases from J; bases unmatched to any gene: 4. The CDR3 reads CASSQLQGLDNEQFF. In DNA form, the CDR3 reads TGTGCCAGCAGCCAATTGCAGGGACTAGACAATGAGCAGTTCTTC.